This T cell receptor beta chain was sequenced in a study of T cell repertoires in cytomegalovirus infection. As for the study in general: Indications of both CMV infection and matching HLA type were provided by public TCR beta signatures.

Study-wide results and limits: What dominated the ex vivo response were HLA-C-restricted CMV-specific TCR beta clonotypes. Public TCR beta family frequency separated CMV-and-HLA carriers, including in an independent cohort.

In this sample, this clonotype turned up many times. The antigen remains undetermined. The germline V gene has CDR1 SGHTA and CDR2 FQGNSA. Trimming took 4 bases from V and 4 from J, leaving 14 bases between them. CDR3 length equals 15 residues. One entry per CDR3 protein results from TCRdb running MiXCR on the reads. The sample comprises 100,000 to 150,000 distinct CDR3 sequences, approximately 9.2% of which are singletons, and about 9.4% rests with the top ten. The specimen was PBMCs. The chain links TRBV7-2 to TRBJ2-1; no clear D gene. This TCR was recovered from a human donor in good health (CMV status not recorded). Some clones in this sample may be carry-over from other donors' samples. The CDR3 reads CASSSATTRYNEQFF. The CDR3 coding sequence is TGTGCCAGCAGCTCAGCAACGACAAGGTACAATGAGCAGTTCTTC.